This T cell receptor (beta chain) was found in a study of OX40 agonist ivuxolimab in advanced cancers. About the research overall: Subjects had a mean age of roughly 60 years, with a range of roughly 20 to 80; around 80% were male. Three individuals attained partial responses, comprising one hepatocellular carcinoma case and two cutaneous melanoma cases. General study points: CD4+ and CD8+ T cells in blood underwent clonal expansion by week 6 at 0.1 to 3.0 mg/kg.

Repertoires were generated with immunoSEQ multiplex PCR, while TCRdb's copy carries only in-frame clones and drops some. The sample lists about 57,000 clones; under 85% were seen once. This clone is a singleton in its sample. Its antigen is unidentified. The CDR3 length is 15 residues. Germline V gives CDR1 SGHNT, CDR2 YENEEA. V was cut by 3 bases and J by 8 bases, with 17 bases left in between. The source of this sequence is an adult with an advanced solid tumor such as melanoma, head and neck, liver or kidney cancer. Here the sequenced sample was CD4+ or CD8+ T cells sorted from blood, taken in a trial of the OX40 agonist ivuxolimab. The gene calls are TRBV11-3 and TRBJ1-5; TRBD1 is a possible D gene (6 bases). For the CDR3, the DNA is TGTGCCAGCAGCTTCGATGTACAGGGAAGGAAGCCCCAGCATTTT. Its protein is CASSFDVQGRKPQHF.